This T cell receptor beta chain came from a study of blood T cell repertoires in COVID-19 (dated by TCRdb to 2020 to 2022). Some background on the complete study: Collaborator samples came from the United States, Italy and Spain and covered acute and convalescent phases of COVID-19. A freely available public database, intended as a resource for researchers studying the immune response to SARS-CoV-2, is where the repertoires were released. HLA class I and class II types, where available, came from metadata supplied by the sample provider rather than from assay-based typing. Deeply sampled blood TCRbeta repertoires from subjects exposed to, actively infected with, or recovered from COVID-19 were included in the dataset. Sample metadata almost always included a de-identified subject ID, COVID-19 status, age in years and sex. The prospective study material was composed of cDNA or gDNA derived from T cells, B-cell-depleted T cells, or PBMCs. Samples were obtained from the ongoing ImmuneRACE study (first 160 participants) and from roughly 1,300 subjects provided by 6 global collaborators. The paper as a whole reports these results and caveats: How much clinical and demographic metadata was included differed by source and by participant, and the metadata was provided uncurated.

In the prospective study, participants were about 18 to 95 years old, resided in 24 geographic areas of the United States, and were enrolled through a virtual design. Cohort assignment in the prospective study relied on participant-reported clinical history from a screening survey and a study questionnaire. Recovered participants in ImmuneRACE Cohort 3 were defined as having two consecutive negative NP/OP PCR tests, clearance from a healthcare professional, or resolution of symptoms. Each participant in the prospective study had whole blood, serum and a nasopharyngeal or oropharyngeal swab collected by mobile phlebotomists. Participants in the prospective study had the option to provide additional blood draws and questionnaires over a roughly two-month period. Blood samples from the prospective study were shipped frozen or at room temperature prior to DNA extraction. Worth noting for this clone: The antigen this receptor binds is unknown. There are no base qualities to consult, and no much larger clone falls within one base.

The germline V gene encodes CDR1 SEHNR and CDR2 FQNEAQ (reference sequence). The V and J ends are trimmed by 5 bases and 3 bases, leaving 13 bases between them. The CDR3 runs 14 amino acids, cysteine and phenylalanine included. This entry keeps only the CDR3 DNA: 42 bases, framed from base 1. TCRbeta CDR3 regions were amplified from genomic DNA by means of the immunoSEQ Assay, a bias-controlled multiplex PCR. In the original analysis: Within the assay, amplification of reference gene primers was used to estimate how many nucleated cells each sample contained. To quantify the absolute abundance of each unique TCRbeta CDR3 rearrangement, sequence reads were collapsed and filtered. For each sample, productive Simpson clonality was calculated as the square root of Simpson's diversity index over productive rearrangements. TCRdb took over this immuneACCESS table, retaining in-frame rearrangements with V and J assigned. Such tables are incomplete; in checked studies, under half of the missing clones stem from an unresolved V gene, and the remainder is unexplained. V and J calls and clone size are copied from that table; D and trimming were computed from the DNA. This sample comprises 390,000 or so clones, over 75% of them detected only once. About 1% of the sample belongs to the ten largest clones.

The sequence came from a young man who had recovered from COVID-19. The sample taken for sequencing was PBMCs or T cells enriched from blood (not recorded which). The rearrangement combines TRBV7-9 with TRBJ1-2; the D region possibly corresponds to TRBD1 (5 bases align). The nucleotide sequence reads as follows: TGTGCCAGCAGCCGGGACGGACTAGACTATGGCTACACCTTC. Its translation reads: CASSRDGLDYGYTF. Reference TRBV7-9 and TRBJ1-2 genes cover what lies past the CDR3, so the full variable domain is DTGVSQNPRHKITKRGQNVTFRCDPISEHNRLYWYRQTLGQGPEFLTYFQNEAQLEKSRLLSDRFSAERPKGSFSTLEIQRTEQGDSAMYLCASSRDGLDYGYTFGSGTRLTVV.